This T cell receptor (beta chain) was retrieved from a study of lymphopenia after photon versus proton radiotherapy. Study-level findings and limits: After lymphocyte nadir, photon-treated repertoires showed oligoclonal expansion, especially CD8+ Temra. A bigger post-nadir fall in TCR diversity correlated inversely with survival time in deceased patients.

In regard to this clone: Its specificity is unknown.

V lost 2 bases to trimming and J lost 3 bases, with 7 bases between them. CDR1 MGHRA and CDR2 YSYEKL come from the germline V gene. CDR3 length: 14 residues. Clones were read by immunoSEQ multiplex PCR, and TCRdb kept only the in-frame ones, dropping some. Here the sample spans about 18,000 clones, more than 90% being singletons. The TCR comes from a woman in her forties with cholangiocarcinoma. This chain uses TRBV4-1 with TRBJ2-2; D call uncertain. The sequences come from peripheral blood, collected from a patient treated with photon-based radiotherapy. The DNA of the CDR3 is TGCGCCAGCAGCCAAACCCCGGACACCGGGGAGCTGTTTTTT. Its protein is CASSQTPDTGELFF.